The following is a TCR beta chain sequence with its context. What it recognizes is unknown. 60 Vbeta and 13 Jbeta primers were used in PCR. Libraries were prepared by immunoSEQ multiplex PCR; TCRdb keeps only in-frame clonotypes and omits some of them. Here the sample spans approximately 130,000 clones, approximately 85% being singletons. This CDR3 is 16 amino acids long. V lost 5 bases to trimming and J lost 0 bases, with 13 bases between them. Per germline, CDR1 SGHVS and CDR2 FQNEAQ. This sample stems from a study of cytomegalovirus exposure and HLA in healthy donors. Study conclusions and caveats: Across donors, presence/absence analyses took sequencing depth to be roughly uniform. Many donors carried some public TCRs, although rarity characterized most TCR sequences. Fewer N-insertions (relative to the approximately 670-donor mean) were reportedly seen in an Asian-associated ancestry cluster in a later analysis. Prior analysis indicated that the majority of TCR beta V segments exhibited productivity approximately 87% or approximately 30% of the time.

The sequenced sample consisted of PBMCs. V is TRBV7-8 and J is TRBJ1-4; D gene unclear. The TCR sequence derives from a boy between 5 and 17 years old in good health and CMV-seronegative. The DNA of the CDR3 is TGTGCCAGCAGCCCCCGAGGCCTTGCAACTAATGAAAAACTGTTTTTT. Translating it yields CASSPRGLATNEKLFF.